This T cell receptor beta chain is from a study of blood T cells in healthy people across ages. Total RNA was extracted at no less than 5 micrograms per sample. General study results and limits: In older individuals, TCR beta diversity per million T cells was lower, falling roughly linearly with age.

A second roughly 7 to 11 cycle PCR used barcoded and J-beta primers. TCRdb processed the 5' RACE reads anew with MiXCR; each CDR3 protein has one entry. The profile shows roughly 1.5 million distinct CDR3 sequences, 42% of them singletons. In its sample, this clonotype was seen a few times. Antigen specificity is unknown. The receptor's source is a woman between 18 and 29 years old in good health. Sequenced input: blood.

In DNA form, the CDR3 reads TGCGCCAGCAGCCAAACTCGGACTAGCGGGAGAGACACAGATACGCAGTATTTT. Protein product: CASSQTRTSGRDTDTQYF. The chain recombines TRBV4-3 with TRBJ2-3, with 13 bases aligning to TRBD2. CDR1 and CDR2 from the germline V gene are LGHNA and YSLEER. The J segment lost 2 bases and the V segment lost 2 bases, leaving 7 bases of the junction unmatched. The CDR3 loop spans 18 amino acids.